This T cell receptor (beta chain) appears in the sequencing data of a study of PD-L1 blockade in urothelial cancer. Method: immunoSEQ multiplex PCR; TCRdb's copy keeps in-frame clones and lacks some. The sample yields roughly 53,000 clones, approximately 90% seen once. The V and J ends lost 0 bases and 6 bases respectively, with 8 bases between them. The germline V gene has CDR1 LNHNV and CDR2 YYDKDF (reference sequence). This CDR3 is 14 amino acids long. Noted time point: pretreatment peripheral blood. This receptor was taken from a woman between 55 and 75 years old with urothelial cancer. The material was PBMCs, obtained around atezolizumab (anti-PD-L1) treatment. V usage is TRBV15 and J usage is TRBJ2-2; D is unresolved. The CDR3: CATSRDSNAGELFF. CDR3 bases: TGTGCCACCAGCAGAGATTCTAACGCCGGGGAGCTGTTTTTT. The full variable domain, in which reference TRBV15 and TRBJ2-2 provide the parts outside the CDR3, is DAMVIQNPRYQVTQFGKPVTLSCSQTLNHNVMYWYQQKSSQAPKLLFHYYDKDFNNEADTPDNFQSRRPNTSFCFLDIRSPGLGDTAMYLCATSRDSNAGELFFGEGSRLTVL.